This T cell receptor beta chain was captured in a study of response to subunit inactivated influenza vaccine. General study results and limits: The authors put forward the suggestion that each seasonal influenza vaccination may bring in only a limited number of new T cells.

This clonotype turned up a few times. Its antigen is unknown. Germline CDR1 and CDR2: SGHAT and FQNNGV. After removal of 5 bases from V and 4 bases from J, the junction contained 12 bases not matched to a gene. CDR3 length: 18 residues. In TCRdb, the RT-PCR reads were re-called with MiXCR into one record per CDR3 protein. The top ten hold around 2% of the sample, which has about 520,000 distinct CDR3 sequences, 25% seen once. The chain combines TRBV11-2 with TRBJ2-7; 15 positions match TRBD2. The clonotype comes from a man between 50 and 59 years old who received an inactivated influenza vaccine. This specimen consisted of CD4+ T cells sorted from PBMCs, obtained 5 days after vaccination. CDR3 residues: CASSQPGLAGGSLYEQYF. The CDR3 coding sequence is TGTGCCAGCAGCCAACCAGGACTAGCGGGGGGGTCTTTGTACGAGCAGTACTTC.